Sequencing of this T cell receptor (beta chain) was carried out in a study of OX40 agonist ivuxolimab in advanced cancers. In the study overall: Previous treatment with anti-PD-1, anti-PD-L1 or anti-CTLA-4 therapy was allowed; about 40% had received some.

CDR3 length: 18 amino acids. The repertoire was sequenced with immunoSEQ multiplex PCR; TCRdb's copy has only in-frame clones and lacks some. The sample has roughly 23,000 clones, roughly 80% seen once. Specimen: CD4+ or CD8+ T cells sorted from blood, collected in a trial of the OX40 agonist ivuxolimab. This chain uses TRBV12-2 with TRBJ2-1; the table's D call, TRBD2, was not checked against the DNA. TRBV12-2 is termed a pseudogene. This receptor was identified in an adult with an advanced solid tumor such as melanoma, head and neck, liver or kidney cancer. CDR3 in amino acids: CASRPRFAGTSDYNEQFF. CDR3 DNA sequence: TGTGCAAGTCGTCCCAGGTTTGCCGGGACTAGCGACTACAATGAGCAGTTCTTC.